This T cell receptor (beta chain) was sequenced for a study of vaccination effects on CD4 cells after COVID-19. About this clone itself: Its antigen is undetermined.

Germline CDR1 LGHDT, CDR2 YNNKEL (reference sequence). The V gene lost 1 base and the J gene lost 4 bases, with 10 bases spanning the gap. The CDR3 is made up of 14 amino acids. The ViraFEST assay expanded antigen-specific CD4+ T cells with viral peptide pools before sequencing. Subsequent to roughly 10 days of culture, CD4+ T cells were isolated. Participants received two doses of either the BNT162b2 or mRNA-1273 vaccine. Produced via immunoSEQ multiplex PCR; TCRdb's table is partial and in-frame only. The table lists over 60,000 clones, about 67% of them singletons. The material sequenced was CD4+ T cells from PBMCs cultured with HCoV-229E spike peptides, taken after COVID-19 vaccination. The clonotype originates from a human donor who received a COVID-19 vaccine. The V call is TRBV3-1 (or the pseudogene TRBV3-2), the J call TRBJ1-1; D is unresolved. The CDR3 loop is CASSQAGSATEAFF. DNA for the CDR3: TGTGCCAGCAGCCAAGCTGGGTCGGCCACTGAAGCTTTCTTT.